This is a list of T cell receptor beta chains from one sample in a study of identical twins. TCRdb processed the 5' RACE reads anew with MiXCR; each CDR3 protein has one entry. The sample gives roughly 1,500,000 distinct CDR3 sequences, under 35% of which show up once; about 0.27% is in the top ten. The sample comprised cord blood. The receptors shown here come from a newborn girl in good health. The CDR3 runs from the conserved cysteine through the conserved F or W. The D gene is left open where the match is weak. Clone size is given for some rows only: seen once, a few or many times, or a class if the clone is expanded.

size,D,J,V,DNA,CDR3
few,TRBD2,TRBJ2-1,TRBV29-1,TGCAGCGTTGGCCTAGCGGGAGCGGACGAGCAGTTCTTC,CSVGLAGADEQFF
-,-,TRBJ2-3,TRBV18,TGTGCCAGCTCACCACTTAACCTTCCTAGCACAGATACGCAGTATTTT,CASSPLNLPSTDTQYF
-,-,TRBJ2-1,TRBV20-1,TGCAGTGCTAGAGCCAGGGCCTACAATGAGCAGTTCTTC,CSARARAYNEQFF
-,TRBD1,TRBJ2-1,TRBV20-1,TGCAGTGCCCACAGACAGGGGCAAGAGACCCAGTTCTTC,CSAHRQGQETQFF
-,-,TRBJ1-5,TRBV7-2,TGTGCCAGCAGCTTATTTGAGGGGGATCAGCCCCAGCATTTT,CASSLFEGDQPQHF
few,TRBD1,TRBJ1-1,TRBV20-1,TGCAGTGCCGGGGACAGGGGGGAAGGAGGCACTGAAGCTTTCTTT,CSAGDRGEGGTEAFF
many,-,TRBJ1-1,TRBV4-2,TGTGCCAGCAGCCAAGATCGGGTGAACACTGAAGCTTTCTTT,CASSQDRVNTEAFF
few,-,TRBJ1-1,TRBV20-1,TGCAGTGCTAGAGATCGGAGGGGAGGGAACACTGAAGCTTTCTTT,CSARDRRGGNTEAFF
few,-,TRBJ2-2,TRBV29-1,TGCAGCGTTGATCAGGGGAACACCGGGGAGCTGTTTTTT,CSVDQGNTGELFF
few,-,TRBJ2-5,TRBV20-1,TGCAGTGCTAAGCCGGGGCTTTATCAAGAGACCCAGTACTTC,CSAKPGLYQETQYF
-,-,TRBJ2-2,TRBV11-2,TGTGCCAGCAGCTTAACGGCAGGGGCGGGCGGGGAGCTGTTTTTT,CASSLTAGAGGELFF
-,-,TRBJ2-3,TRBV3-1,TGTGCCAGCAGCCGCGGGGACAGCCCCACAGATACGCAGTATTTT,CASSRGDSPTDTQYF
-,-,TRBJ2-5,TRBV7-8,TGTGCCAGCAGCTCGAATTCTGGGGTCGGGATAGAGACCCAGTACTTC,CASSSNSGVGIETQYF
-,TRBD2,TRBJ2-1,TRBV27,TGTGCCATCCGGCCTCCTACTAGCGGGGCGGATGAGCAGTTCTTC,CAIRPPTSGADEQFF
many,TRBD1,TRBJ2-7,TRBV7-8,TGTGCCAGCAGCTTAGTCGGGACAGGGCCCTACGAGCAGTACTTC,CASSLVGTGPYEQYF
-,TRBD2,TRBJ2-1,TRBV12-3/TRBV12-4,TGTGCCAGCAGTCATTCTGCCCTCAGTGGTAGCGGGAGGAGGAACAATGAGCAGTTCTTC,CASSHSALSGSGRRNNEQFF
few,TRBD2,TRBJ2-5,TRBV12-3/TRBV12-4,TGTGCCAGCAGTTTAGGGGCTAGCGGGAGGTACCAAGAGACCCAGTACTTC,CASSLGASGRYQETQYF
few,-,TRBJ1-4,TRBV6-6,TGTGCCAGCAGTTGGCTGCCCGATTTGGAGACTAATGAAAAACTGTTTTTT,CASSWLPDLETNEKLFF
many,TRBD1,TRBJ2-7,TRBV28,TGTGCCAGCAGTGACAGGGTAGCCTACGAGCAGTACTTC,CASSDRVAYEQYF
-,TRBD1,TRBJ2-7,TRBV10-3,TGTGCCATCAGTGAGCAGTGGGTAGACAGGGCAGTCGGGCTCTACGAGCAGTACTTC,CAISEQWVDRAVGLYEQYF
-,-,TRBJ2-3,TRBV7-9,TGTGCCAGCAGCTTAGGAATCTGGACAGCGAGCAGTGATACGCAGTATTTT,CASSLGIWTASSDTQYF
few,-,TRBJ2-3,TRBV25-1,TGTGCCAGCAGTGAATATGGCCACACAGATACGCAGTATTTT,CASSEYGHTDTQYF
-,TRBD1,TRBJ1-5,TRBV5-5,TGTGCCAGCAGCGCCCCCGGGACAGGATATCAGCCCCAGCATTTT,CASSAPGTGYQPQHF
-,-,TRBJ2-5,TRBV24-1,TGTGCCACCAGTGATCCCTCAGTGGGGGTGGAGACCCAGTACTTC,CATSDPSVGVETQYF
few,-,TRBJ2-7,TRBV20-1,TGCAGTGCTAGAGGTTATAAGGAGCGGGTCTTATCCTACGAGCAGTACTTC,CSARGYKERVLSYEQYF
few,TRBD2,TRBJ2-7,TRBV5-1,TGCGCCAGCAGCCCTGAGATAGCGGGAGGCCCGGGGGAGCAGTACTTC,CASSPEIAGGPGEQYF
few,TRBD1,TRBJ2-1,TRBV18,TGTGCCAGCTCTTCCGACAGGGGGCAGCACAATGAGCAGTTCTTC,CASSSDRGQHNEQFF
-,-,TRBJ2-5,TRBV2,TGTGCCAGCTCGGGACGGTTAATGGTGGGGCAGTACTTC,CASSGRLMVGQYF
-,-,TRBJ2-7,TRBV13,TGTGCCAGCAGCTTATCTCGGCGGACGTACTGCGAGCAGTACTTC,CASSLSRRTYCEQYF
few,-,TRBJ1-1,TRBV6-6,TGTGCCAGCAGTTACTCCCCCCCGAACACTGAAGCTTTCTTT,CASSYSPPNTEAFF
-,TRBD2,TRBJ2-7,TRBV20-1,TGCAGTGCTAAACTAGCGGGGGGCAACTACGAGCAGTACTTC,CSAKLAGGNYEQYF
-,-,TRBJ2-1,TRBV20-1,TGCAGTGCTGGGAGACGGGCGTACTACAATGAGCAGTTCTTC,CSAGRRAYYNEQFF
-,-,TRBJ2-7,TRBV3-1,TGTGCCAGCAGCCAAGATCTTCCGGGGAACGAGCAGTACTTC,CASSQDLPGNEQYF
-,TRBD1,TRBJ1-4,TRBV27,TGTGCCAGCTTTGGAGGGGGCGGAACTAATGAAAAACTGTTTTTT,CASFGGGGTNEKLFF
-,-,TRBJ1-1,TRBV12-3/TRBV12-4,TGTGCCAGCAGTTTGTACCGAATAGGGAACACTGAAGCTTTCTTT,CASSLYRIGNTEAFF
many,TRBD1,TRBJ2-1,TRBV5-1,TGCGCCAGCAGCTCTCTCCCGCACCTTAGACAGGGGGTTTCCTACAATGAGCAGTTCTTC,CASSSLPHLRQGVSYNEQFF
-,-,TRBJ2-7,TRBV7-2,TGTGCCAGCAGCTTAACCCTACAGACCTACGAGCAGTACTTC,CASSLTLQTYEQYF
many,-,TRBJ2-7,TRBV6-6,TGTGCCAGCAGTTACTCGGAGCTCTACGAGCAGTACTTC,CASSYSELYEQYF
few,TRBD2,TRBJ2-7,TRBV20-1,TGCAGTGCTAGAAGGAGCGGGAGGGCGTACGAGCAGTACTTC,CSARRSGRAYEQYF
-,TRBD1,TRBJ2-3,TRBV4-1,TGCGCCAGCAGCCAACGGGACAGGGGACTACCGGCAGATACGCAGTATTTT,CASSQRDRGLPADTQYF
-,-,TRBJ2-1,TRBV4-1,TGCGCCAGCAGCCAAGAGAGAGGGATGGGGTACAATGAGCAGTTCTTC,CASSQERGMGYNEQFF
-,-,TRBJ2-7,TRBV3-1,TGTGCCAGCAGCCAAATCCCTGCAGCGTCCTACGAGCAGTACTTC,CASSQIPAASYEQYF
-,-,TRBJ2-3,TRBV2,TGTGCCGGCAGTGTCCTGTGGGCCAGACGCCAGGAAGATACGCAGTATTTT,CAGSVLWARRQEDTQYF
-,-,TRBJ1-6,TRBV18,TGTGCCAGCTCGACCCATAAAAGGTCACCCCTCCACTTT,CASSTHKRSPLHF
-,-,TRBJ1-2,TRBV21-1,-,CASSSGYYGCTF
few,TRBD2,TRBJ2-1,TRBV13,TGTGCCAGCAGCGCCATGGGGGGGGGTCACAATGAGCAGTTCTTC,CASSAMGGGHNEQFF
few,-,TRBJ2-7,TRBV19,TGTGCCAGTAGACCAAACAGGGACTCCTACGAGCAGTACTTC,CASRPNRDSYEQYF
few,-,TRBJ2-2,TRBV12-3/TRBV12-4,TGTGCCAGCACCCCACAAATCACCGGGGAGCTGTTTTTT,CASTPQITGELFF
-,TRBD1,TRBJ1-1,TRBV5-1,TGCGCCAGCAGCGCCGGGACAGGGGGCAGTGGTGAAGCTTTCTTT,CASSAGTGGSGEAFF
-,-,TRBJ1-2,TRBV4-1,TGCGCCAGCAGCCAAGGGGAGAAGGGTTTTAACTATGGCTACACCTTC,CASSQGEKGFNYGYTF
many,-,TRBJ1-2,TRBV4-2,TGTGCCAGCAGCCAGCGATATGGCTACACCTTC,CASSQRYGYTF
-,-,TRBJ1-5,TRBV20-1,TGCAGTGCCTTCACTAGCCCCGGCTACGAGCATTTT,CSAFTSPGYEHF
-,-,TRBJ2-3,TRBV12-3/TRBV12-4,TGTGTCAGCAGCCCGGGACTGGTTCGGGTGGGGCAGTATTTT,CVSSPGLVRVGQYF
few,-,TRBJ1-1,TRBV6-7,TGTGCCAGCAGTTACTCGTGGCTTGAAGCTTTCTTT,CASSYSWLEAFF
few,TRBD1,TRBJ1-1,TRBV20-1,TGCAGTGCAGACGACGACAGGGGGAACACTGAAGCTTTCTTT,CSADDDRGNTEAFF
-,-,TRBJ2-7,TRBV20-1,TGCAGTGCTAGAGCTGGGCTCTACGAGCAGTACTTC,CSARAGLYEQYF